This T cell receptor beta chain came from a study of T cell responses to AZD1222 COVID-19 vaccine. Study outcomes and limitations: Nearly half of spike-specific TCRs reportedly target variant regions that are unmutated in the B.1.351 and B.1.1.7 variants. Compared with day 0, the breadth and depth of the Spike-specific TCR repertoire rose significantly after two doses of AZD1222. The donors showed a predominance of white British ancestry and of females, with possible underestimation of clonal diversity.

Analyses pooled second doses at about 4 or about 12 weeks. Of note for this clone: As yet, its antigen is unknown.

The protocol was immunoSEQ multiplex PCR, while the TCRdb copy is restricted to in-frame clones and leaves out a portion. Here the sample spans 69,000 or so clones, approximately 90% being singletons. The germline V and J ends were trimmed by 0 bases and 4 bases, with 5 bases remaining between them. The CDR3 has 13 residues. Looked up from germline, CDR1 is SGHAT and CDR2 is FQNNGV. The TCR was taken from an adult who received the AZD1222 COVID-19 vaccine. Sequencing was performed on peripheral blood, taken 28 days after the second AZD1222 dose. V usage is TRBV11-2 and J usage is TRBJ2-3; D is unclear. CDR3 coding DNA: TGTGCCAGCAGCTTAGAGGGGTCAGATACGCAGTATTTT. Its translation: CASSLEGSDTQYF.